This is a list of T cell receptor beta chains from one sample in a study of T cell clonotyping in hematopoietic cell transplantation. Assay: immunoSEQ multiplex PCR; the TCRdb copy retains only in-frame clones and omits some. The table has 30,000 to 40,000 clones, roughly 94% seen once. The material sequenced was peripheral blood mononuclear cells, taken before stem cell transplant. Receptors originate from a middle-aged man with chronic myeloid leukemia. Some clones in this sample may be carry-over from other donors' samples. Each CDR3 is given with its conserved first and last residue. Each record gives: clone size, D gene, J gene, V gene, CDR3 DNA, CDR3 protein. D genes are given only for firm matches. Clone size is stated in some rows and not others, as once, few, many or a class when expanded.

NA | TRBD1 | TRBJ1-6 | TRBV6-6 | TGTGCCAGCCGGAAGGGGGCTAATTCACCCCTCCACTTT | CASRKGANSPLHF
NA | TRBD1 | TRBJ1-6 | TRBV4-3 | TGCGCCAGCAGCCAATTTGGACAGGGTATTTCACCCCTCCACTTT | CASSQFGQGISPLHF
NA | TRBD1 | TRBJ1-2 | TRBV7-3 | TGTGCCAGCAGCCGGGGACAGGGCGACGGCTACACCTTC | CASSRGQGDGYTF
NA | NA | TRBJ1-4 | TRBV7-2 | TGTGCCAGCACCCCACGTGCAACTAATGAAAAACTGTTTTTT | CASTPRATNEKLFF
NA | NA | TRBJ2-2 | TRBV7-3 | TGTGCCAGCAGCTCCACAGGGTCCGGGGAGCTGTTTTTT | CASSSTGSGELFF
NA | NA | TRBJ1-4 | TRBV30 | TGTGCCTCCGGGCCTCAGGAGGAAAAACTGTTTTTT | CASGPQEEKLFF
NA | NA | TRBJ2-2 | TRBV2 | TGTGCCAGCAGTCCGGAGGCCGGGGAGCTGTTTTTT | CASSPEAGELFF
NA | TRBD2 | TRBJ2-1 | TRBV4-3 | TGCGCCAGCAGCCAAATGGGACTAGCGGGGGAGCAGTTCTTC | CASSQMGLAGEQFF
few | TRBD1 | TRBJ1-5 | TRBV9 | TGTGCCAGCAGCAGACAGGGCGGTCAGCCCCAGCATTTT | CASSRQGGQPQHF
NA | TRBD1 | TRBJ1-4 | TRBV9 | TGTGCCAGCAGCGCACAGGGGACGAAACTGTTTTTT | CASSAQGTKLFF
NA | NA | TRBJ2-7 | TRBV7-2 | TGTGCCAGCAGCTTTGGGCGCTCCTACGAGCAGTACTTC | CASSFGRSYEQYF
NA | NA | TRBJ1-2 | TRBV27 | TGTGCCAGCAGTCCCATTACAGGGTCAGGTGGCTACACCTTC | CASSPITGSGGYTF
NA | NA | TRBJ2-1 | TRBV19 | TGTGCCAGTAGTCCCGGGGCCAATGAGCAGTTCTTC | CASSPGANEQFF
NA | NA | TRBJ1-1 | TRBV9 | TGTGCCAGCAGCGTAGGCAGGGTTACTGTGGACACTGAAGCTTTCTTT | CASSVGRVTVDTEAFF
NA | NA | TRBJ1-2 | TRBV6-5 | TGTGCCAGCCGAGCTCCCGAGGGGACCTATGGCTACACCTTC | CASRAPEGTYGYTF
NA | NA | TRBJ2-5 | TRBV9 | TGTGCCAGCAGTCCCGAGGGGTTGAAAGAGACCCAGTACTTC | CASSPEGLKETQYF
NA | NA | TRBJ1-4 | TRBV30 | TGTGCCGCGGGGGACAAGGCTAATGAAAAACTGTTTTTT | CAAGDKANEKLFF
NA | NA | TRBJ1-6 | TRBV20-1 | TGCAGTGCTAGGAATCTTCTCCACTTT | CSARNLLHF
NA | TRBD1 | TRBJ2-2 | TRBV6-6 | TGTGCCAGCAGTTGGGGACAGGGGGCCGACACCGGGGAGCTGTTTTTT | CASSWGQGADTGELFF
NA | NA | TRBJ2-1 | TRBV27 | TGTGCCAGCAGTTTGGTCCCGAGCTCCTACAATGAGCAGTTCTTC | CASSLVPSSYNEQFF
NA | NA | TRBJ2-3 | TRBV7-7 | TGTGCCAGCAGTAAGGCGGGCCCCGGGCCAGATACGCAGTATTTT | CASSKAGPGPDTQYF
NA | NA | TRBJ2-2 | TRBV6-6 | TGTGCCAGCAGTGGCGGGACAGCGAACACCGGGGAGCTGTTTTTT | CASSGGTANTGELFF
NA | NA | TRBJ2-1 | TRBV30 | TGTGCCTGGAGTTGGGGGGGGGCTAGCAATGAGCAGTTCTTC | CAWSWGGASNEQFF
NA | NA | TRBJ1-6 | TRBV7-2 | TGTGCCAGCAGCTTAGGACCGGGAGTCTCCTATAATTCACCCCTCCACTTT | CASSLGPGVSYNSPLHF
NA | TRBD1 | TRBJ1-1 | TRBV7-2 | TGTGCCAGCAGCGGACAGGGTGACACTGAAGCTTTCTTT | CASSGQGDTEAFF
once | TRBD2 | TRBJ2-7 | TRBV10-3 | TGTGCCATCAGTGAGTCCGCGGGAGACCTCTACGAGCAGTACTTC | CAISESAGDLYEQYF
NA | NA | TRBJ1-2 | TRBV11-1 | TGTGCCAGCAGCCAACGCAGGGGCGCAGGCTATGGCTACACCTTC | CASSQRRGAGYGYTF
NA | NA | TRBJ1-6 | TRBV6-5 | TGTGCCAGCACCCCGGGTATTAATTCACCCCTCCACTTT | CASTPGINSPLHF
NA | NA | TRBJ1-4 | TRBV10-3 | TGTGCCATCAGTGAGTCAACAGAGCAGGAAAAACTGTTTTTT | CAISESTEQEKLFF
NA | NA | TRBJ2-7 | TRBV11-3 | TGTGCCAGCAGCTTGGGCAGGGCCACCTACGAGCAGTACTTC | CASSLGRATYEQYF
NA | TRBD1 | TRBJ2-7 | TRBV28 | TGTGCCAGCAGCCTCCCGGGACAGGGATCCTACGAGCAGTACTTC | CASSLPGQGSYEQYF
NA | NA | TRBJ1-1 | TRBV5-4 | TGTGCCAGCAGCTTGGAGGGGGTCGCGTTGAACACTGAAGCTTTCTTT | CASSLEGVALNTEAFF
NA | NA | TRBJ2-3 | TRBV28 | TGTGCCAGCAGCCCCGACTCTCTCACAGATACGCAGTATTTT | CASSPDSLTDTQYF
once | NA | TRBJ1-2 | TRBV5-4 | TGTGCCAGCAGCCCGGGGGGGGCCGGCTATGGCTACACCTTC | CASSPGGAGYGYTF
NA | NA | TRBJ1-3 | TRBV29-1 | TGCAGCGTTGAGGGGGCCGCTGGAAACACCATATATTTT | CSVEGAAGNTIYF
NA | TRBD1 | TRBJ1-4 | TRBV6-6 | TGTGCCAGCAGTCAAAAGACAGGGGGACATGAAAAACTGTTTTTT | CASSQKTGGHEKLFF
NA | NA | TRBJ2-1 | TRBV30 | TGTGCCTGGATCACGGCGGTGCGAGTGTTCTTC | CAWITAVRVFF
NA | NA | TRBJ1-5 | TRBV7-2 | TGTGCCAGCAGCCCCAGAGGACAGCCCCAGCATTTT | CASSPRGQPQHF
NA | TRBD1 | TRBJ1-5 | TRBV29-1 | TGCAGCGTGAGGACAGGGGCTGATCAGCCCCAGCATTTT | CSVRTGADQPQHF
NA | TRBD1 | TRBJ1-3 | TRBV5-4 | TGTGCCAGCAGCAAAGACAGGGGGACTGGAAACACCATATATTTT | CASSKDRGTGNTIYF
NA | NA | TRBJ2-5 | TRBV9 | TGTGCCAGCAGCCCCGTGGGGGGTGGGGAGACCCAGTACTTC | CASSPVGGGETQYF
NA | TRBD1 | TRBJ2-1 | TRBV28 | TGTGCCAGCAGTTTAGGACAGGCCGCTGGCGATGAGCAGTTCTTC | CASSLGQAAGDEQFF
NA | NA | TRBJ1-2 | TRBV9 | TGTGCCAGCAGCAGCCCAGGGTATGGCTACACCTTC | CASSSPGYGYTF
NA | NA | TRBJ2-1 | TRBV9 | TGTGCCAGCAGCGTAAGTTCTGGGCAGGGGTATTACAATGAGCAGTTCTTC | CASSVSSGQGYYNEQFF
NA | TRBD1 | TRBJ2-7 | TRBV4-1 | TGCGCCAGCAGCCGACCGGGACAGATCTACGGGCAGTACTTC | CASSRPGQIYGQYF
NA | TRBD1 | TRBJ1-1 | TRBV29-1 | TGCAGCGTTGCAGGGGGCATTCGCGACCTTATGAACACTGAAGCTTTCTTT | CSVAGGIRDLMNTEAFF